This T cell receptor (beta chain) stems from a study of T cell repertoires in cytomegalovirus infection. Study in general: The authors used CMV epitopes that were HLA-C-restricted (recently identified) and HLA-B-restricted (well studied). Shared public TCR beta signatures pointed to both CMV infection and a matching HLA type.

The CDR3 runs 16 residues. Trimming left V 6 bases short and J 4 bases short, with 18 bases between. Study-wide points: Totalled public TCR beta family frequency picked out people who carried CMV plus the relevant HLA. Clonotypes of TCR beta that were HLA-C-restricted and CMV-specific dominated the ex vivo response.

This clonotype was counted ten times or more. Its antigen is not identified. MiXCR was run by TCRdb on the reads, yielding one entry per CDR3 protein. The repertoire includes about a million distinct CDR3 sequences, about 33% of them detected once, and around 15% sits in the top ten. The sample was cultured CD8+ T cells from PBMCs, taken from culture after CMV antigen stimulation. The rearrangement uses TRBV12-3 or TRBV12-4 and TRBJ2-2, with D possibly being TRBD2 (5 bases). The source of this sequence is a human donor in good health (CMV status not recorded). Some clones in this sample may be carry-over from other donors' samples. The CDR3 sequence: CASSPPTILATGELFF. In DNA, the CDR3 is TGTGCCAGCAGCCCCCCGACTATCCTGGCCACCGGGGAGCTGTTTTTT.